What follows are 20 T cell receptor beta chains derived from one specimen sequenced in a study of OX40 agonist ivuxolimab in advanced cancers. TCRdb's table, derived via immunoSEQ multiplex PCR, lists solely in-frame clones and lacks some. The repertoire holds 70,000 or so clones, with approximately 90% as singletons. Material: CD4+ or CD8+ T cells sorted from blood, obtained in a trial of the OX40 agonist ivuxolimab. The receptors were sampled from an adult with an advanced solid tumor such as melanoma, head and neck, liver or kidney cancer.

V is TRBV19 and J is TRBJ2-7, with TRBD2 as a possible D gene (6 bases). Germline V gene lookup returns CDR1 LNHDA and CDR2 SQIVND (reference sequence). This CDR3 comprises 14 residues. Trimming stripped 5 bases from V and 3 bases from J, with 14 bases between. CDR3 DNA sequence: TGTGCCAGTAGTGTTGGCCCGGGAGTCTACGAGCAGTACTTC. Translation gives CASSVGPGVYEQYF.

V and J are TRBV5-5 and TRBJ1-2, with TRBD1 as a possible D gene (5 bases). This CDR3 region has 16 residues. V was trimmed by 4 bases and J by 8 bases, leaving 24 bases between them. Germline CDR1 SGHKS, CDR2 YYEKEE (reference sequence). CDR3 sequence reads: CASSPDLPRTMRGYTF. CDR3 coding DNA: TGTGCCAGCAGCCCGGACCTCCCCCGGACAATGAGGGGCTACACCTTC.

The chain joins TRBV5-1 to TRBJ1-3; TRBD1 aligns across 8 bases. Germline V lookup: CDR1 SGHRS, CDR2 YFSETQ. After removal of 8 bases from V and 0 bases from J, the junction contained 4 bases not matched to a gene. The CDR3 is 14 residues long. CDR3 sequence (DNA): TGCGCCAGTACTACAGGGGGCTCTGGAAACACCATATATTTT. Its translation: CASTTGGSGNTIYF.

The rearrangement links TRBV11-2 to TRBJ2-3, with 15 bases lining up with TRBD2. V lost 5 bases to trimming and J lost 0 bases; unmatched junction nucleotides: 6. The germline gives CDR1 SGHAT, CDR2 FQNNGV. The CDR3 has 18 amino acids. The CDR3 DNA reads as TGTGCCAGCAGCCGAGGACTAGCGGGAGGGTACAGCACAGATACGCAGTATTTT. This encodes CASSRGLAGGYSTDTQYF.

The chain carries TRBV18 and TRBJ2-3; TRBD2 agrees at 16 bases. This CDR3 region has 17 residues. Germline trimming cut 3 bases from V and 2 bases from J; bases unmatched to any gene: 2. Germline V gene lookup returns CDR1 KGHSH and CDR2 LQKENI. CDR3 loop: CASSPGTSGGATDTQYF. In DNA form, the CDR3 reads TGTGCCAGCTCACCCGGGACTAGCGGGGGGGCCACAGATACGCAGTATTTT. Full variable domain (outside the CDR3, taken from reference TRBV18 and TRBJ2-3): NAGVMQNPRHLVRRRGQEARLRCSPMKGHSHVYWYRQLPEEGLKFMVYLQKENIIDESGMPKERFSAEFPKEGPSILRIQQVVRGDSAAYFCASSPGTSGGATDTQYFGPGTRLTVL.

The chain carries TRBV9 and TRBJ1-1, with 10 positions matching TRBD1. CDR1 is SGDLS, CDR2 YYNGEE, per germline. There are 15 residues in the CDR3. Trimming cost V 2 bases and J 6 bases; bases outside gene matches: 7. The CDR3, as DNA: TGTGCCAGCAGCGTCTGGACAGGGGGAGTCGCTGAAGCTTTCTTT. Protein product: CASSVWTGGVAEAFF.

The V gene is TRBV6-7, the J gene TRBJ2-3; a weak D match, TRBD2 (6 bases). TRBV6-7 qualifies as an ORF whose function is uncertain. V lost 5 bases to trimming and J lost 4 bases, with 19 bases between them. This CDR3 contains 16 residues. CDR3 nucleotides: TGTGCCAGCAGTCCTATTCCTAGGGGAGGCCCAGATACGCAGTATTTT. The encoded protein is CASSPIPRGGPDTQYF.

The chain uses TRBV10-3 and TRBJ1-5; the D is unclear. This CDR3 contains 14 residues. V dropped 4 bases and J dropped 3 bases, with 10 bases sitting between them. Per germline, CDR1 ENHRY and CDR2 SYGVKD. The CDR3 nucleotides read TGTGCCATCAGTGGCGGGGAACCCAATCAGCCCCAGCATTTT. The encoded protein is CAISGGEPNQPQHF.

The chain combines TRBV4-1 with TRBJ2-1; D perhaps matches TRBD2 (6 bases). Germline V gene sequence: CDR1 MGHRA, CDR2 YSYEKL. This CDR3 has 14 residues. Trimming took 0 bases from V and 8 from J, leaving 11 bases between them. The CDR3 protein is CASSQDGRRDEQFF. In DNA, the CDR3 is TGCGCCAGCAGCCAAGACGGGAGAAGGGATGAGCAGTTCTTC.

The chain is built from TRBV10-3 and TRBJ1-2; 12 bases align to TRBD1. J lost 0 bases, V lost 6 bases, and 5 bases had no gene match. The germline gives CDR1 ENHRY, CDR2 SYGVKD. The CDR3 is made up of 16 amino acids. The CDR3: CAISPGQGAANYGYTF. DNA for the CDR3: TGTGCCATCAGCCCGGGACAGGGGGCAGCTAACTATGGCTACACCTTC.

The V gene is TRBV5-1, the J gene TRBJ1-6; D is undetermined. Trimming left V 0 bases short and J 0 bases short, with 7 bases between. CDR1 and CDR2 from the germline V gene are SGHRS and YFSETQ. The CDR3 contains 16 residues. This CDR3 reads CASSLDQSSYNSPLHF. CDR3 DNA: TGCGCCAGCAGCTTGGACCAGAGCTCCTATAATTCACCCCTCCACTTT.

The chain combines TRBV7-6 with TRBJ2-1, with 7 bases fitting TRBD2. V lost 1 base and J lost 0; bases outside the gene matches: 6. The CDR3 loop spans 17 amino acids. Looked up from germline, CDR1 is SGHVS and CDR2 is FNYEAQ. The CDR3: CASSLGGGGSSYNEQFF. The CDR3 region has the DNA TGTGCCAGCAGCTTAGGGGGGGGAGGCAGCTCCTACAATGAGCAGTTCTTC.

This chain links TRBV5-1 with TRBJ2-1; D is undetermined. This CDR3 region has 17 residues. Deletions cut 1 base from V and 4 bases from J, with 18 bases between. Germline lookup yields CDR1 SGHRS and CDR2 YFSETQ. CDR3 sequence: CASSLKTVAGPYNEQFF. CDR3 coding DNA: TGCGCCAGCAGCTTGAAGACGGTTGCAGGACCTTACAATGAGCAGTTCTTC.

The chain is built from TRBV19 and TRBJ1-5; TRBD1 might be the D (5 bases). Germline V gene sequence: CDR1 LNHDA, CDR2 SQIVND (reference sequence). V gave up 5 bases and J gave up 6 bases, with 14 bases separating them. CDR3 length equals 14 residues. As DNA, the CDR3 is TGTGCCAGTAGTCTACCGACAGTAGCTCAGCCCCAGCATTTT. Encoded protein: CASSLPTVAQPQHF.

This chain links TRBV9 with TRBJ2-5, with 13 nucleotides matching TRBD2. In germline, CDR1 is SGDLS, CDR2 YYNGEE. Trimming at V came to 3 bases and at J to 5 bases, leaving 7 bases not matched to a gene. This CDR3 spans 16 amino acids. The CDR3 bases are TGTGCCAGCAGCGCCACTAGCGGGAGGGCCGGTGAGACCCAGTACTTC. Encoded protein: CASSATSGRAGETQYF.

This rearrangement joins TRBV5-1 to TRBJ2-1; TRBD1 matches at 9 bases. CDR3 length: 14 amino acids. V shed 4 bases, J shed 5 bases, and the junction held 4 bases outside the gene matches. Germline assignment: CDR1 SGHRS and CDR2 YFSETQ. The CDR3 DNA follows: TGCGCCAGCAGCCCCCGGACAGGGGACAATGAGCAGTTCTTC. It specifies CASSPRTGDNEQFF.

The chain couples TRBV10-3 to TRBJ2-3; the D gene is possibly TRBD1 (6 bases). Germline lookup yields CDR1 ENHRY and CDR2 SYGVKD. The V end was cut by 6 bases, the J end by 3 bases, with 13 bases between. This CDR3 contains 14 residues. CDR3 loop: CAIREDSTTDTQYF. The CDR3, as DNA: TGTGCCATCAGAGAGGACAGTACTACAGATACGCAGTATTTT.

The gene calls are TRBV18 and TRBJ1-1; a weak D match, TRBD1 (6 bases). The germline V gene encodes CDR1 KGHSH and CDR2 LQKENI. There are 16 residues in the CDR3. V was cut by 3 bases and J by 1 base, with 15 bases left in between. DNA of the CDR3: TGTGCCAGCTCACCGGAGACAGGAATCCCGAACACTGAAGCTTTCTTT. Encoded protein: CASSPETGIPNTEAFF.

The chain is built from TRBV19 and TRBJ1-2, with D perhaps matching TRBD1 (6 bases). Germline assignment: CDR1 LNHDA and CDR2 SQIVND (reference sequence). The V end was cut by 10 bases, the J end by 1 base, with 13 bases between. The CDR3 totals 13 residues. DNA for the CDR3: TGTGCCATTCTGACACAGGGTAACTATGGCTACACCTTC. Its translation is CAILTQGNYGYTF.

This clone has only a few counts. The chain recombines TRBV5-1 with TRBJ1-2; 11 bases fit TRBD1. Germline values: CDR1 SGHRS, CDR2 YFSETQ. Trimming cost V 3 bases and J 10 bases; bases outside gene matches: 5. The CDR3 consists of 13 residues. The CDR3 is CASSWDRGGAYTF. The CDR3 DNA follows: TGCGCCAGCAGCTGGGACAGGGGGGGCGCCTACACCTTC.